Included here is one T cell receptor (beta chain) sequence, with context. Which antigen it targets is not known. It has no much larger one-base neighbor in the sample; base qualities were not kept. This record belongs to a study of blood T cell repertoires in COVID-19 (dated by TCRdb to 2019 to 2021). Describing the broader study: The collaborator samples originated in the United States, Italy and Spain and spanned the acute and convalescent phases of COVID-19. A freely available public database, intended as a resource for researchers studying the immune response to SARS-CoV-2, is where the repertoires were released. Where available, HLA class I and class II types were taken from metadata supplied by the sample provider and were not determined by assay-based typing. Nearly every sample came with metadata listing a de-identified subject ID, COVID-19 status, age in years and sex. The prospective study material was composed of cDNA or gDNA derived from T cells, B-cell-depleted T cells, or PBMCs. The dataset comprised deeply sampled blood TCRbeta repertoires from subjects exposed to, actively infected with, or recovered from COVID-19. Samples came from the ongoing ImmuneRACE study (first 160 participants) plus 1,254 subjects from 6 global collaborators. Study-level results and caveats: Clinical and demographic metadata were provided uncurated, with the amount varying by source and participant.

Collaborating institutions collected whole blood in K2EDTA tubes following their own protocols. For TCRbeta analysis, collaborators shipped samples in one of three forms: frozen whole blood, isolated PBMCs, or DNA extracted from either of those sample types. Counted from cysteine to phenylalanine, this CDR3 has 14 amino acids. The read is trimmed to its CDR3 DNA, 42 bases read in frame from base 1. V is shortened by 0 bases, J by 2 bases, and the region joining them spans 7 bases. The germline V gene (reference sequence) provides CDR1 SGHNT and CDR2 YYREEE. The immunoSEQ Assay, a bias-controlled multiplex PCR, was used to amplify TCRbeta CDR3 regions from genomic DNA. The paper's data handling went like this. The number of nucleated cells in each sample was estimated by amplification of reference gene primers within the assay. Sequence reads were collapsed and filtered to measure the absolute abundance of every unique TCRbeta CDR3 rearrangement. For each sample, productive Simpson clonality was calculated by taking the square root of Simpson's diversity index across productive rearrangements. TCRdb provides this immuneACCESS table in a form limited to in-frame rearrangements. Some clones are lacking; in checked studies, under half of them reflect an unresolved V gene, and why the rest are absent is not known. V, J and clone size are those of that table, while D and trimming were read from the DNA. This sample comprises approximately 150,000 clones, around 81% of them detected only once. The ten largest make up approximately 10% of the sample.

Sequencing was carried out using peripheral blood. This clonotype originated in a man between 60 and 70 years old with active or convalescent COVID-19. The chain is encoded by TRBV5-4 joined to TRBJ2-3, with no reliable assignment of the D segment. The DNA reads TGTGCCAGCAGCTTGGGACTGCACACAGATACGCAGTATTTT. Translated, this is CASSLGLHTDTQYF. Supplemented by the reference TRBV5-4 and TRBJ2-3 proteins around the CDR3, the complete variable domain is ETGVTQSPTHLIKTRGQQVTLRCSSQSGHNTVSWYQQALGQGPQFIFQYYREEENGRGNFPPRFSGLQFPNYSSELNVNALELDDSALYLCASSLGLHTDTQYFGPGTRLTVL.